The rows below give T cell receptor beta chains drawn from one sample of a study of T cell changes during pregnancy in multiple sclerosis. Clones were sequenced by immunoSEQ multiplex PCR, and TCRdb holds only the in-frame ones, with some missing. The profile shows some 99,000 clones, 90% to 95% of them singletons. This specimen was peripheral blood, taken after pregnancy. These TCRs come from a female donor in good health, enrolled as a control in a pregnancy study. CDR3s include the opening cysteine and the closing phenylalanine or tryptophan. A D gene is named only where the DNA matches it firmly. The size field is filled for only some rows; it gives once, few, many or a size class.

v_call: TRBV20-1; j_call: TRBJ2-7; d_call: .; clone_size: .; cdr3_aa: CSARVSYEQYF; cdr3_nt: TGCAGTGCTAGAGTGTCCTACGAGCAGTACTTC
v_call: TRBV7-9; j_call: TRBJ2-3; d_call: TRBD1; clone_size: once; cdr3_aa: CASRDRGGDTQYF; cdr3_nt: TGTGCCAGCAGAGACAGGGGCGGAGATACGCAGTATTTT
v_call: TRBV27; j_call: TRBJ1-2; d_call: .; clone_size: .; cdr3_aa: CASSLGGQGGYTF; cdr3_nt: TGTGCCAGCAGTTTGGGGGGTCAGGGTGGCTACACCTTC
v_call: TRBV6-5; j_call: TRBJ2-1; d_call: .; clone_size: .; cdr3_aa: CASSYYEGLNEQFF; cdr3_nt: TGTGCCAGCAGTTACTACGAGGGCCTCAATGAGCAGTTCTTC
v_call: TRBV7-2; j_call: TRBJ2-7; d_call: TRBD2; clone_size: .; cdr3_aa: CASSKRPNSSGRGYEQYF; cdr3_nt: TGTGCCAGCAGCAAAAGACCCAATTCTAGCGGGAGGGGTTACGAGCAGTACTTC
v_call: TRBV5-4; j_call: TRBJ1-2; d_call: .; clone_size: .; cdr3_aa: CASSLEPTALSGYTF; cdr3_nt: TGTGCCAGCAGCTTGGAACCGACAGCTCTTTCTGGCTACACCTTC
v_call: TRBV9; j_call: TRBJ1-4; d_call: .; clone_size: .; cdr3_aa: CASSVSPGGEKLFF; cdr3_nt: TGTGCCAGCAGCGTAAGCCCGGGAGGCGAAAAACTGTTTTTT
v_call: TRBV28; j_call: TRBJ1-2; d_call: TRBD1; clone_size: .; cdr3_aa: CASRTTGGRGYTF; cdr3_nt: TGTGCCAGCAGAACGACAGGGGGCAGGGGCTACACCTTC
v_call: TRBV28; j_call: TRBJ1-4; d_call: TRBD1; clone_size: .; cdr3_aa: CASSSGTGVEKLFF; cdr3_nt: TGTGCCAGCAGCTCCGGGACAGGAGTCGAAAAACTGTTTTTT
v_call: TRBV5-4; j_call: TRBJ1-3; d_call: TRBD1; clone_size: .; cdr3_aa: CASSQGQGRAGNTIYF; cdr3_nt: TGTGCCAGCAGTCAAGGACAGGGGAGAGCTGGAAACACCATATATTTT
v_call: TRBV7-9; j_call: TRBJ1-2; d_call: .; clone_size: .; cdr3_aa: CASTLDRNYGYTF; cdr3_nt: TGTGCCAGCACCCTGGACAGAAACTATGGCTACACCTTC
v_call: TRBV9; j_call: TRBJ2-2; d_call: .; clone_size: .; cdr3_aa: CASSVADTGELFF; cdr3_nt: TGTGCCAGCAGCGTAGCAGACACCGGGGAGCTGTTTTTT
v_call: TRBV5-3; j_call: TRBJ1-6; d_call: .; clone_size: .; cdr3_aa: CARSLKRQNNSPLHF; cdr3_nt: TGTGCCAGAAGCTTAAAGCGACAGAATAATTCACCCCTCCACTTT
v_call: TRBV19; j_call: TRBJ2-1; d_call: TRBD2; clone_size: .; cdr3_aa: CASSLRESSYNEQFF; cdr3_nt: TGTGCCAGTAGTTTGCGGGAGAGCTCCTACAATGAGCAGTTCTTC
v_call: TRBV27; j_call: TRBJ2-7; d_call: TRBD2; clone_size: .; cdr3_aa: CASLPSGSRKEQYF; cdr3_nt: TGTGCCAGCCTCCCTAGCGGGAGTAGGAAGGAGCAGTACTTC
v_call: TRBV4-1; j_call: TRBJ2-1; d_call: TRBD2; clone_size: .; cdr3_aa: CASSLTSGEANEQFF; cdr3_nt: TGCGCCAGCAGCCTTACTAGCGGGGAGGCGAATGAGCAGTTCTTC
v_call: TRBV6-6; j_call: TRBJ1-1; d_call: TRBD1; clone_size: .; cdr3_aa: CAISRTGKLSEAFF; cdr3_nt: TGTGCCATCTCAAGGACAGGGAAGTTATCTGAAGCTTTCTTT
v_call: TRBV6-5; j_call: TRBJ1-3; d_call: .; clone_size: .; cdr3_aa: CASSSGPSFGNTIYF; cdr3_nt: TGTGCCAGCAGTTCGGGTCCTAGTTTTGGAAACACCATATATTTT
v_call: TRBV5-1; j_call: TRBJ2-3; d_call: TRBD1; clone_size: .; cdr3_aa: CASSLNQGDTDTQYF; cdr3_nt: TGCGCCAGCAGCTTAAACCAGGGGGACACAGATACGCAGTATTTT
v_call: TRBV28; j_call: TRBJ2-7; d_call: .; clone_size: .; cdr3_aa: CASSSARSYEQYF; cdr3_nt: TGTGCCAGCAGTTCGGCCAGGTCCTACGAGCAGTACTTC
v_call: TRBV5-3; j_call: TRBJ2-7; d_call: .; clone_size: .; cdr3_aa: CARSGRQKRTPYEQYF; cdr3_nt: TGTGCCAGAAGCGGTCGACAGAAACGAACCCCTTACGAGCAGTACTTC
v_call: TRBV9; j_call: TRBJ1-5; d_call: .; clone_size: .; cdr3_aa: CASSEGSLGQPQHF; cdr3_nt: TGTGCCAGCAGCGAGGGGTCACTCGGCCAGCCCCAGCATTTT
v_call: TRBV6-5; j_call: TRBJ1-1; d_call: TRBD1; clone_size: .; cdr3_aa: CASSQQGERAFF; cdr3_nt: TGTGCCAGCAGCCAACAGGGGGAGAGGGCTTTCTTT
v_call: TRBV7-2; j_call: TRBJ2-1; d_call: TRBD2; clone_size: .; cdr3_aa: CASSPLTRLAGYYNEQFF; cdr3_nt: TGTGCCAGCAGCCCACTAACCCGACTAGCGGGGTACTACAATGAGCAGTTCTTC
v_call: TRBV7-6; j_call: TRBJ2-1; d_call: .; clone_size: .; cdr3_aa: CASSPDFRRTLNEQFF; cdr3_nt: TGTGCCAGCAGCCCGGACTTTCGTCGGACCTTAAATGAGCAGTTCTTC
v_call: TRBV5-1; j_call: TRBJ1-2; d_call: .; clone_size: .; cdr3_aa: CASSSTSAGYGYTF; cdr3_nt: TGCGCCAGCAGTTCAACTTCCGCGGGCTATGGCTACACCTTC
v_call: TRBV7-6; j_call: TRBJ1-4; d_call: .; clone_size: .; cdr3_aa: CASSPTGNPTNEKLFF; cdr3_nt: TGTGCCAGCAGCCCAACAGGGAACCCAACTAATGAAAAACTGTTTTTT
v_call: TRBV19; j_call: TRBJ1-2; d_call: TRBD1; clone_size: .; cdr3_aa: CASMGQGRFGYTF; cdr3_nt: TGTGCCAGTATGGGACAGGGGAGATTTGGCTACACCTTC
v_call: TRBV4-1; j_call: TRBJ2-7; d_call: TRBD2; clone_size: .; cdr3_aa: CASSRRLAPDQGEQYF; cdr3_nt: TGCGCCAGCAGCCGTCGACTAGCGCCGGACCAGGGGGAGCAGTACTTC
v_call: TRBV15; j_call: TRBJ1-1; d_call: .; clone_size: .; cdr3_aa: CATSRALPAGLNTEAFF; cdr3_nt: TGTGCCACCAGCAGAGCCCTACCCGCGGGGTTGAACACTGAAGCTTTCTTT
v_call: TRBV5-4; j_call: TRBJ2-3; d_call: .; clone_size: .; cdr3_aa: CASSLRGTDTQYF; cdr3_nt: TGTGCCAGCAGCTTGCGGGGGACAGATACGCAGTATTTT
v_call: TRBV2; j_call: TRBJ1-2; d_call: .; clone_size: .; cdr3_aa: CASSASGYGYTF; cdr3_nt: TGTGCCAGCAGTGCGAGTGGCTATGGCTACACCTTC
v_call: TRBV6-1; j_call: TRBJ1-6; d_call: .; clone_size: .; cdr3_aa: CASSEARSYNSPLHF; cdr3_nt: TGTGCCAGCAGTGAAGCGCGTAGCTATAATTCACCCCTCCACTTT
v_call: TRBV9; j_call: TRBJ2-7; d_call: .; clone_size: .; cdr3_aa: CASSGRDSIYEQYF; cdr3_nt: TGTGCCAGCAGCGGCCGGGATTCGATCTACGAGCAGTACTTC
v_call: TRBV15; j_call: TRBJ1-1; d_call: TRBD1; clone_size: .; cdr3_aa: CATSSPGQGLNTEAFF; cdr3_nt: TGTGCCACCAGCAGCCCCGGACAGGGTTTGAACACTGAAGCTTTCTTT
v_call: TRBV5-6; j_call: TRBJ2-7; d_call: TRBD1; clone_size: .; cdr3_aa: CASSWATGFGEQYF; cdr3_nt: TGTGCCAGCAGCTGGGCGACAGGGTTTGGGGAGCAGTACTTC
v_call: TRBV4-2; j_call: TRBJ1-1; d_call: TRBD1; clone_size: .; cdr3_aa: CASSQEWEDRGNTEAFF; cdr3_nt: TGTGCCAGCAGCCAAGAATGGGAGGACAGGGGGAACACTGAAGCTTTCTTT
v_call: TRBV9; j_call: TRBJ2-2; d_call: TRBD2; clone_size: .; cdr3_aa: CASSVIDVAGDTGELFF; cdr3_nt: TGTGCCAGCAGCGTAATCGATGTAGCGGGAGACACCGGGGAGCTGTTTTTT